The 25 T cell receptor beta chains in this list originate from one sample, sequenced in a study of yellow fever vaccine responses in identical twins (dated by TCRdb to between 2018 and 2020). Libraries came from RT-PCR. These reads were obtained on an Illumina HiSeq 2500. TCRdb cleaned the public reads at Q25 with fastp, built clones with MiXCR and kept in-frame beta chains. Every entry covers one CDR3 protein and lists the most common genes and DNA from its rows. Here the sample has under 8,500 distinct CDR3 sequences; just over 85% occur a single time. The ten largest make up 1.2% of the sample. This sample comprised T cells from blood (PBMCs), unsorted or a sorted subset (not recorded which), obtained before or after yellow fever vaccination (not recorded which). Source of these receptors: a woman between 18 and 29 years old who received the yellow fever vaccine. Donor details come from another sample of the same person, matched by shared clones.

The chain couples TRBV7-6 to TRBJ2-5, with D unresolved. Per the germline V gene, CDR1 is SGHVS and CDR2 is FNYEAQ. This CDR3 spans 12 amino acids. Between the trimmed V and J ends, which lost 5 bases and 5 bases, there was a span of 9 bases. The CDR3 DNA is TGTGCCAGCAGCCCAGGTTTGGAGACCCAGTACTTC. Residues: CASSPGLETQYF.

This chain connects TRBV4-3 to TRBJ2-1; D perhaps matches TRBD2 (6 bases). The ends were cut back, 4 bases at V and 4 bases at J, with 14 bases in the middle. The CDR3 runs 15 residues. Per the germline V gene, CDR1 is LGHNA and CDR2 is YSLEER. The CDR3 DNA sequence: TGCGCCAGCAGCCCACGGATAGCGGCTTACAATGAGCAGTTCTTC. Amino acids: CASSPRIAAYNEQFF.

The chain employs TRBV10-1 and TRBJ2-1, with TRBD1 matching over 7 bases. CDR1 is WNHNN, CDR2 SYGVQD, per germline (reference sequence). This CDR3 contains 15 residues. V dropped 6 bases and J dropped 4; count of bases not matched to a gene: 9. The CDR3 region is CASRPTGQKYNEQFF. As DNA, the CDR3 is TGCGCCAGCAGGCCGACGGGACAGAAGTACAATGAGCAGTTCTTC.

The chain uses TRBV5-1 and TRBJ2-7; D is uncertain. CDR1 and CDR2 from the germline V gene are SGHRS and YFSETQ. CDR3 length equals 11 residues. V was trimmed by 5 bases and J by 5 bases, leaving 8 bases between them. The CDR3 sequence is CASSGLHEQYF. Here the CDR3 DNA reads TGCGCCAGCAGTGGGCTTCACGAGCAGTACTTC.

The rearrangement joins TRBV11-3 to TRBJ1-1, with 7 bases that match TRBD1. V shed 3 bases, J shed 11 bases, and the junction held 6 bases outside the gene matches. Germline values: CDR1 SGHNT, CDR2 YENEEA. The CDR3 extends over 12 amino acids. The CDR3 loop is CASSFFQGVAFF. The DNA for the CDR3 is TGTGCCAGCAGCTTTTTTCAGGGGGTGGCTTTCTTT.

The chain is built from TRBV11-1 and TRBJ2-5; weak D call: TRBD1 (6 bases). The ends were cut back, 3 bases at V and 0 bases at J, with 8 bases in the middle. Germline values: CDR1 SGHAT, CDR2 FQDESV (reference sequence). This CDR3 is built from 14 residues. CDR3 residues: CASSFRQDQETQYF. DNA of the CDR3: TGTGCCAGCAGCTTCCGACAGGACCAAGAGACCCAGTACTTC.

The sample holds a few counts of this clonotype. The chain recombines TRBV29-1 with TRBJ2-7, with a weak D call TRBD1 (5 bases). Germline-derived CDR1 and CDR2 are SQVTM and ANQGSEA. The ends were cut back, 5 bases at V and 11 bases at J, with 22 bases in the middle. CDR3 length: 13 residues. CDR3 DNA: TGCAGCGTTCAAACAGGCATCCCCCTAGGGAAGTACTTC. Encoded protein: CSVQTGIPLGKYF.

This clonotype was recorded a few times. The chain joins TRBV5-5 to TRBJ2-3; D is uncertain. The CDR3 length is 12 residues. V was cut by 1 base and J by 5 bases, with 5 bases left in between. In germline, CDR1 is SGHKS, CDR2 YYEKEE (reference sequence). The CDR3 protein is CASSLNKDTQYF. CDR3 sequence (DNA): TGTGCCAGCAGCTTGAACAAAGATACGCAGTATTTT.

This chain links TRBV7-2 with TRBJ2-3; no definite D call. V was pared by 1 base and J by 0 bases, with 8 bases between. CDR3 length equals 15 residues. The germline V gene has CDR1 SGHTA and CDR2 FQGNSA. CDR3 in amino acids: CASSLGGRSTDTQYF. CDR3 sequence (DNA): TGTGCCAGCAGCTTAGGTGGTCGGAGCACAGATACGCAGTATTTT.

The genes are TRBV30 and TRBJ2-7, with D possibly matching TRBD2 (5 bases). The germline gives CDR1 GTSNPN, CDR2 SVGIG (reference sequence). V was trimmed by 0 bases and J by 5 bases, leaving 8 bases between them. This CDR3 region has 12 residues. CDR3 nucleotides: TGTGCCTGGAGTGTGAGGGCCCACGAGCAGTACTTC. Protein product: CAWSVRAHEQYF. Complete variable domain (other parts from reference TRBV30 and TRBJ2-7): SQTIHQWPATLVQPVGSPLSLECTVEGTSNPNLYWYRQAAGRGLQLLFYSVGIGQISSEVPQNLSASRPQDRQFILSSKKLLLSDSGFYLCAWSVRAHEQYFGPGTRLTVT.

The chain uses TRBV5-4 and TRBJ1-5, with TRBD1 matching over 7 bases. J was trimmed by 5 bases and V by 0 bases; bases with no gene match: 5. Germline V CDR1 and CDR2: SGHNT, YYREEE (reference sequence). CDR3 size: 15 residues. The CDR3 nucleotides are TGTGCCAGCAGCTTGGGCGGGACAGTCGATCAGCCCCAGCATTTT. Translated: CASSLGGTVDQPQHF.

For the CDR3, the DNA is TGCGCCAGCAGCCAAGATCTGGGCTCTACCCACCCCCCAGATACGCAGTATTTT. This gives the protein CASSQDLGSTHPPDTQYF. This chain joins TRBV4-1 and TRBJ2-3, with D unclear. This CDR3 has 18 amino acids. Germline CDR1 and CDR2: MGHRA and YSYEKL. V was shortened by 0 bases and J by 4 bases, with 20 bases between the two germline ends.

The gene calls are TRBV7-3 and TRBJ2-7; TRBD1 is a possible D gene (6 bases). This CDR3 is built from 13 residues. V lost 5 bases and J lost 3, with 11 bases in between. CDR1 and CDR2 (germline): SGHTA, FQGTGA. The CDR3 region is CASSPGGGYEQYF. DNA for the CDR3: TGTGCCAGCAGCCCTGGGGGCGGCTACGAGCAGTACTTC.

This chain links TRBV12-3 or TRBV12-4 with TRBJ1-6, with a weak D call TRBD1 (6 bases). V dropped 6 bases and J dropped 5 bases, with 17 bases sitting between them. This CDR3 has 16 residues. The CDR3 here is CASRGGQTPHNSPLHF. The DNA of the CDR3 is TGTGCCAGCAGGGGTGGACAGACCCCACATAATTCACCCCTCCACTTT.

The chain is built from TRBV24-1 and TRBJ2-5; 8 nucleotides agree with TRBD2. The CDR3 runs to 17 residues. Germline values: CDR1 KGHDR, CDR2 SFDVKD. The trim removed 2 bases at V and 4 bases at J, leaving 11 bases unmatched. CDR3 coding DNA: TGTGCCACCAGTGATTACCCCGGGACTAGTACTCGAGAGACCCAGTACTTC. It codes for CATSDYPGTSTRETQYF.

There are a few counts of this clonotype. The V and J genes are TRBV5-1 and TRBJ1-1, with a weak D call TRBD1 (6 bases). Trimming shortened V by 4 bases and J by 6 bases, and 19 bases separated the two germline ends. This CDR3 comprises 15 residues. Germline CDR1 SGHRS, CDR2 YFSETQ. CDR3 region: CASSPPDRPHSEAFF. As DNA, the CDR3 is TGCGCCAGCAGCCCTCCGGACAGACCCCATTCTGAAGCTTTCTTT.

CDR3 residues: CSAIVGTGSNSPLHF. The CDR3 nucleotides are TGCAGCGCCATCGTTGGGACAGGTTCGAATTCACCCCTCCACTTT. This chain links TRBV29-1 with TRBJ1-6; 8 nucleotides agree with TRBD1. V lost 7 bases to trimming and J lost 7 bases; unmatched junction nucleotides: 12. The CDR3 consists of 15 residues. CDR1 SQVTM and CDR2 ANQGSEA come from the germline V gene.

V usage is TRBV11-1 and J usage is TRBJ2-3; D is uncertain. V was clipped by 1 base and J by 5 bases, with 1 base between them. The CDR3 is made up of 11 amino acids. The germline V gene encodes CDR1 SGHAT and CDR2 FQDESV (reference sequence). CDR3 bases: TGTGCCAGCAGCTTAGAAGATACGCAGTATTTT. Its translation is CASSLEDTQYF.

The rearrangement joins TRBV29-1 to TRBJ2-7, with 7 positions matching TRBD1. The J segment lost 3 bases and the V segment lost 7 bases, leaving 6 bases of the junction unmatched. The CDR3 has 12 amino acids. Germline values: CDR1 SQVTM, CDR2 ANQGSEA. CDR3 bases: TGCAGCGCAAGGACAGGAGACTACGAGCAGTACTTC. This codes for CSARTGDYEQYF.

In the case of this clonotype: The DNA is omitted, as the CDR3 cannot be located on it reliably, and the CDR3 follows TCRdb's listing. This chain connects TRBV7-5 to TRBJ2-7; the table's D call, TRBD1, was not checked against the DNA. TRBV7-5 is shown as a pseudogene. The CDR3 region is 16 residues in length, termini included. The CDR3 loop reads CISVPEASTGVYEQYF.

V usage is TRBV28 and J usage is TRBJ2-4; the D gene could be TRBD1 or TRBD2 (5 bases each). Germline CDR1 and CDR2: MDHEN and SYDVKM. This CDR3 is built from 12 residues. V lost 5 bases, J lost 12 bases, and 14 bases lay in between. The CDR3 nucleotides are TGTGCCAGCAGTGTAGCTCGGGGCCCTCAGTACTTC. As protein: CASSVARGPQYF. Using reference TRBV28 and TRBJ2-4 for the parts outside the CDR3, the full variable domain is DVKVTQSSRYLVKRTGEKVFLECVQDMDHENMFWYRQDPGLGLRLIYFSYDVKMKEKGDIPEGYSVSREKKERFSLILESASTNQTSMYLCASSVARGPQYFGAGTRLSVL.

The chain is built from TRBV6-1 and TRBJ1-6; weak D call: TRBD1 (5 bases). The germline CDR1 and CDR2 sequences are MNHNS and SASEGT. The CDR3 sequence is 14 residues long. V was trimmed by 0 bases and J by 10 bases, leaving 10 bases between them. The CDR3 region has the DNA TGTGCCAGCAGTGAAGCGTCAGGGAGGTCACCCCTCCACTTT. This gives the protein CASSEASGRSPLHF.

The J gene is TRBJ2-7, the V gene TRBV2, with 8 bases aligning to TRBD1. Germline V CDR1 and CDR2: SNHLY, FYNNEI. Trimming at V came to 4 bases and at J to 5 bases, leaving 10 bases not matched to a gene. The CDR3 spans 15 residues. CDR3 sequence (DNA): TGTGCCAGCAGTGGGGCTGGACAGGGCAGGGACGAGCAGTACTTC. It encodes CASSGAGQGRDEQYF.

The rearrangement joins TRBV3-1 to TRBJ2-1, with a possible D match to TRBD1 (5 bases). The CDR3 sequence is 15 residues long. Germline V gene sequence: CDR1 LGHDT, CDR2 YNNKEL (reference sequence). Trimming removed 0 bases at V and 5 bases at J, with 11 bases between. The CDR3 loop reads CASSQEGAVNNEQFF. CDR3 coding DNA: TGTGCCAGCAGCCAAGAAGGGGCGGTCAACAATGAGCAGTTCTTC.

V usage is TRBV29-1 and J usage is TRBJ2-2; unclear D gene. The CDR3 length is 15 residues. V dropped 3 bases and J dropped 4 bases, with 15 bases sitting between them. Germline V lookup: CDR1 SQVTM, CDR2 ANQGSEA. DNA of the CDR3: TGCAGCGTTGATAATTCCGGGTTGGGCACCGGGGAGCTGTTTTTT. This gives the protein CSVDNSGLGTGELFF.